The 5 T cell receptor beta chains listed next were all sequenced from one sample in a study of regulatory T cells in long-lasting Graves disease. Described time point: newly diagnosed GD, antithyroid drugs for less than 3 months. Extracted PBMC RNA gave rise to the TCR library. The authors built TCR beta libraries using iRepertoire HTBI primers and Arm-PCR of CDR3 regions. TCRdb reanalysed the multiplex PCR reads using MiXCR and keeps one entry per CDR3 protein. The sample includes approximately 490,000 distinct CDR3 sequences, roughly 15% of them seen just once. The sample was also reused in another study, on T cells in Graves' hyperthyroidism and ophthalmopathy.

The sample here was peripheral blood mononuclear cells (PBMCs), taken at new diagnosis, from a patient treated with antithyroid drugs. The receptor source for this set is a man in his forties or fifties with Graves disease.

This CDR3 reads CASMRRDQETQYF. The CDR3, as DNA: TGTGCCAGCATGAGGCGGGACCAAGAGACCCAGTACTTC. The chain has TRBV19 and TRBJ2-5; a weak D match, TRBD2 (5 bases). With 9 bases removed from V and 0 bases from J, the gap between germline ends came to 11 bases. Germline lookup yields CDR1 LNHDA and CDR2 SQIVND (reference sequence). The CDR3 consists of 13 residues.

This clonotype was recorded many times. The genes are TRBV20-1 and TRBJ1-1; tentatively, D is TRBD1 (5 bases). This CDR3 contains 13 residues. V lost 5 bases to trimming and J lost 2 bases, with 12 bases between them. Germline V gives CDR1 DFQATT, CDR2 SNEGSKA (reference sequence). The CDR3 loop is CSAQEQVNTEAFF. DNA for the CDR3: TGCAGTGCTCAAGAACAGGTAAACACTGAAGCTTTCTTT.

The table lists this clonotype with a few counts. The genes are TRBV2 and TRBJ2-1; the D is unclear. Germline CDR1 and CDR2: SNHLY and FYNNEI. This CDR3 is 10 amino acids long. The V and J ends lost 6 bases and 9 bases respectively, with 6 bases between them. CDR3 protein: CASRSIEQFF. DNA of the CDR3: TGTGCCAGCAGATCGATTGAGCAGTTCTTC.

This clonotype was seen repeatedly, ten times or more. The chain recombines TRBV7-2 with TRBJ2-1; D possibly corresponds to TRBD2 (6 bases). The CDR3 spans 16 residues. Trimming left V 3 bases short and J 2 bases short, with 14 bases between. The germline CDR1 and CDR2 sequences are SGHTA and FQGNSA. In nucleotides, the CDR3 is TGTGCCAGCAGCTTTCCCCGGGACTCCCCCTACAATGAGCAGTTCTTC. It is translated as CASSFPRDSPYNEQFF.

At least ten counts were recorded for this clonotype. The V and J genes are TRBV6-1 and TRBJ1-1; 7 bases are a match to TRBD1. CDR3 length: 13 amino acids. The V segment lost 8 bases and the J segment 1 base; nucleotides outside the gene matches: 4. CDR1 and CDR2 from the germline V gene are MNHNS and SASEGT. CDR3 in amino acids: CASGAGGNTEAFF. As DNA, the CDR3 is TGTGCCAGCGGGGCAGGGGGGAACACTGAAGCTTTCTTT.